The 12 T cell receptor beta chains below all came from one sample that was sequenced in a study of T cell responses to AZD1222 COVID-19 vaccine. Clones were read by immunoSEQ multiplex PCR, and TCRdb kept only the in-frame ones, dropping some. The repertoire holds over 150,000 clones, around 90% seen once, with roughly 0.49% in the top ten. Sequences were derived from peripheral blood, sampled on day 0 of AZD1222 vaccination. These receptor sequences come from an adult in good health.

This sequence joins TRBV7-9 and TRBJ2-7; possibly TRBD1 for D (6 bases). The CDR3 has 14 residues. V gave up 5 bases and J gave up 2 bases, with 13 bases separating them. CDR1 and CDR2 from the germline V gene are SEHNR and FQNEAQ (reference sequence). The CDR3 is CASSDRDNTYEQYF. As DNA, the CDR3 is TGTGCCAGCAGCGACCGGGACAACACCTACGAGCAGTACTTC.

V is TRBV7-3 and J is TRBJ2-1; the D is unclear. Trimming removed 0 bases at V and 2 bases at J, with 5 bases between. The CDR3 is 14 residues long. Germline V gene sequence: CDR1 SGHTA, CDR2 FQGTGA. CDR3 sequence: CASSLTGTYNEQFF. The DNA for the CDR3 is TGTGCCAGCAGCTTAACAGGGACCTACAATGAGCAGTTCTTC.

The chain links TRBV4-1 to TRBJ1-1, with no clear D. The CDR3 covers 13 residues. Germline V gene sequence: CDR1 MGHRA, CDR2 YSYEKL. The V and J ends lost 5 bases and 3 bases respectively, with 10 bases between them. The CDR3 sequence: CASSWQSHTEAFF. CDR3 bases: TGCGCCAGCAGCTGGCAATCGCACACTGAAGCTTTCTTT.

CDR3 nucleotides: TGTGCCAGCAGCTTTACTAGCGGGGGTCCAAGCTCCTACGAGCAGTACTTC. Translation: CASSFTSGGPSSYEQYF. The genes are TRBV11-3 and TRBJ2-7; 11 nucleotides agree with TRBD2. Germline CDR1 reads SGHNT; CDR2 reads YENEEA. V gave up 3 bases and J gave up 0 bases; unmatched junction bases: 7. This CDR3 has 17 residues.

This chain links TRBV3-1 (or the pseudogene TRBV3-2) with TRBJ2-2; D is unclear. Trimming shortened V by 4 bases and J by 6 bases, and 6 bases separated the two germline ends. The CDR3 runs to 12 residues. Germline CDR1 reads LGHDT; CDR2 reads YNNKEL (reference sequence). The CDR3 is CASSLYPGELFF. CDR3 coding DNA: TGTGCCAGCAGCCTTTATCCCGGGGAGCTGTTTTTT.

The J gene is TRBJ2-1, the V gene TRBV28; 10 nucleotides line up with TRBD1. Looked up from germline, CDR1 is MDHEN and CDR2 is SYDVKM. Losses at the gene ends were 11 bases for V and 8 bases for J; bases not matched to a gene: 21. This CDR3 has 17 amino acids. CDR3 sequence reads: CARTGQGRTGGGYEQFF. The DNA for the CDR3 is TGTGCCCGCACGGGACAGGGGAGGACGGGGGGAGGGTATGAGCAGTTCTTC.

The chain employs TRBV2 and TRBJ2-3; unclear D gene. This CDR3 is 13 amino acids long. Between the trimmed V and J ends, which lost 8 bases and 1 base, there was a span of 10 bases. Per germline, CDR1 SNHLY and CDR2 FYNNEI. The CDR3 protein is CASGIWGTDTQYF. In nucleotides, the CDR3 is TGTGCCAGCGGGATTTGGGGCACAGATACGCAGTATTTT.

This clone was counted a single time. The chain joins TRBV5-8 to TRBJ1-2; 8 positions agree with TRBD1. The V and J ends lost 3 bases and 2 bases, in that order; junction bases with no gene match: 0. The CDR3 has 13 residues. Germline assignment: CDR1 SGHTS and CDR2 YDEGEE. CDR3 bases: TGTGCCAGCAGCTGGACAGGGAACTATGGCTACACCTTC. The encoded protein is CASSWTGNYGYTF. Drawing the rest from reference TRBV5-8 and TRBJ1-2, the complete variable domain is EAGVTQSPTHLIKTRGQQATLRCSPISGHTSVYWYQQALGLGLQFLLWYDEGEERNRGNFPPRFSGRQFPNYSSELNVNALELEDSALYLCASSWTGNYGYTFGSGTRLTVV.

This chain links TRBV24-1 with TRBJ1-5; 9 bases align to TRBD1. Germline V gene data show CDR1 as KGHDR and CDR2 as SFDVKD. V was clipped by 9 bases and J by 5 bases; unmatched bases: 4. CDR3 length: 13 residues. As DNA, the CDR3 is TGTGCCACCCAGGACAGGGGAGATCAGCCCCAGCATTTT. It yields the protein CATQDRGDQPQHF.

This rearrangement joins TRBV7-2 to TRBJ2-7; 10 bases align to TRBD2. The germline V gene encodes CDR1 SGHTA and CDR2 FQGNSA. This CDR3 contains 14 residues. Germline trimming cut 4 bases from V and 0 bases from J; bases unmatched to any gene: 0. The CDR3 region is CASSSSGSSYEQYF. The DNA of the CDR3 is TGTGCCAGCAGCTCTAGCGGGAGCTCCTACGAGCAGTACTTC.

The sample holds one count of this clone. CDR3 sequence: CASSELDTTYEQYF. The CDR3 nucleotides read TGTGCCAGCAGTGAACTGGACACTACCTACGAGCAGTACTTC. The V and J genes are TRBV25-1 and TRBJ2-7, with a possible D match to TRBD1 (5 bases). The CDR3 is 14 amino acids. CDR1 is MGHDK, CDR2 SYGVNS, per germline. V lost 2 bases and J lost 2, with 10 bases in between.

The chain recombines TRBV6-6 with TRBJ1-1; 8 nucleotides match TRBD1. The CDR3 loop spans 14 amino acids. Trimming cost V 6 bases and J 0 bases; bases outside gene matches: 3. Germline loops: CDR1 MNHNY, CDR2 SVGAGI (reference sequence). The CDR3 DNA is TGTGCCAGCAGACGGGACAGGTTGAACACTGAAGCTTTCTTT. It translates to CASRRDRLNTEAFF.